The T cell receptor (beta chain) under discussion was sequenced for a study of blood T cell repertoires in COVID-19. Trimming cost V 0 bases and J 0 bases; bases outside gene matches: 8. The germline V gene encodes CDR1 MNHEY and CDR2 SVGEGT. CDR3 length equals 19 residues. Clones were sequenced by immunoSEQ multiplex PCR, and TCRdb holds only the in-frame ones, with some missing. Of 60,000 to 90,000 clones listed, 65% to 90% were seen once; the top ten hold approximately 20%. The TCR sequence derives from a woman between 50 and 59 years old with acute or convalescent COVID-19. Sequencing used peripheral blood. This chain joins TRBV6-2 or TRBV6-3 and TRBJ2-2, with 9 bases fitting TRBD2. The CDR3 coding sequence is TGTGCCAGCAGTTACTCTGAACTAGCGGGTACTTCGAACACCGGGGAGCTGTTTTTT. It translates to CASSYSELAGTSNTGELFF.